This record looks at one T cell receptor (beta chain) sequence and its context. The data are from a study of control samples from healthy donors and cancer patients. Measured with immunoSEQ multiplex PCR; TCRdb has only the in-frame clones, and not every one. This table has fewer than 90,000 clones, roughly 86% appearing once. Germline lookup yields CDR1 DFQATT and CDR2 SNEGSKA (reference sequence). The V and J ends lost 3 bases and 1 base, in that order; junction bases with no gene match: 5. There are 14 residues in the CDR3. The chain joins TRBV20-1 to TRBJ2-5, with 7 bases that match TRBD1. This TCR was sampled from a man aged 50-60 years in good health. The source material was blood. The CDR3: CSASPQGPQETQYF. The CDR3 coding sequence is TGCAGTGCTAGTCCACAGGGGCCCCAAGAGACCCAGTACTTC.